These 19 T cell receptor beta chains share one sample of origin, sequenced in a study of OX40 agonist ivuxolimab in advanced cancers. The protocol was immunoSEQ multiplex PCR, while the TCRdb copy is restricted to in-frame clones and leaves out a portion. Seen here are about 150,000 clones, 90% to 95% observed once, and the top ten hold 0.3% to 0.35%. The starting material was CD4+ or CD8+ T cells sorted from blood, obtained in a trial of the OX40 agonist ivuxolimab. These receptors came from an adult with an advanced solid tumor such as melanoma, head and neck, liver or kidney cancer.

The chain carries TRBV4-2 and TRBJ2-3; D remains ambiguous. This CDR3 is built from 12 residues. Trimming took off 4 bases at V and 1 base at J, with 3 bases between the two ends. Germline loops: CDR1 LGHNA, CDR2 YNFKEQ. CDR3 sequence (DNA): TGTGCCAGCAGCCGGGGCACAGATACGCAGTATTTT. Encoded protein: CASSRGTDTQYF.

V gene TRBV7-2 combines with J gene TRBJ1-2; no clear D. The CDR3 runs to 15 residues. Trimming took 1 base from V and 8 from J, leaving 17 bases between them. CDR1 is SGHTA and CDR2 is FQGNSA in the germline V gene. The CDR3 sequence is CASSLETVILWGYTF. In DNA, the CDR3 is TGTGCCAGCAGCTTAGAGACCGTTATTCTATGGGGCTACACCTTC.

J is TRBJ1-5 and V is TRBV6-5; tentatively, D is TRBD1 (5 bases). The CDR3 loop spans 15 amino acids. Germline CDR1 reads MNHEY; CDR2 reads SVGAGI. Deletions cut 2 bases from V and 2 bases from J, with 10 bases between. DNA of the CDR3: TGTGCCAGCAGTTACCTAGACAGTCGCAATCAGCCCCAGCATTTT. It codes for CASSYLDSRNQPQHF.

CDR3 sequence: CASSYSKGTSEHF. The CDR3 DNA sequence: TGTGCCAGCAGTTACTCGAAGGGCACCTCAGAGCATTTT. V gene TRBV6-5 combines with J gene TRBJ1-5; D unclear. Germline lookup yields CDR1 MNHEY and CDR2 SVGAGI. V gave up 0 bases and J gave up 14 bases, with 14 bases separating them. This CDR3 has 13 residues.

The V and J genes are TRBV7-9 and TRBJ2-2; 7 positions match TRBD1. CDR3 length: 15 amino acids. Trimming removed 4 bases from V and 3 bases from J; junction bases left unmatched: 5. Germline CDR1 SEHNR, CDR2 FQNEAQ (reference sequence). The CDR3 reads CASSSGTDYTGELFF. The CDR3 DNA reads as TGTGCCAGCAGCTCGGGGACAGATTACACCGGGGAGCTGTTTTTT.

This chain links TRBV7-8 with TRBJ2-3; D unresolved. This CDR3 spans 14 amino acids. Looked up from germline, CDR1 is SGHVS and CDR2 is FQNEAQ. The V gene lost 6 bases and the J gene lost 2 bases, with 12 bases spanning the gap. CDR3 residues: CASSYREHTDTQYF. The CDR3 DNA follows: TGTGCCAGCAGTTACAGAGAACACACAGATACGCAGTATTTT.

The chain's CDR3 is CASSSLLYEQYF. DNA of the CDR3: TGCGCCAGCAGCTCCCTCCTCTACGAGCAGTACTTC. The chain uses TRBV5-1 and TRBJ2-7, with D unresolved. CDR1 is SGHRS and CDR2 is YFSETQ in the germline V gene. The V gene lost 3 bases and the J gene lost 3 bases, with 7 bases spanning the gap. The length of the CDR3 is 12 residues.

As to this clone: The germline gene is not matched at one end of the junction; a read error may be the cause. CDR3 in amino acids: CASSSNGGTGTQYF. Written as DNA, the CDR3 is TGTGCCAGCAGCTCCAATGGGGGGACAGGTACGCAGTATTTT. This chain connects TRBV7-3 to TRBJ2-3; the match to TRBD1 covers 8 bases. Germline CDR1 and CDR2: SGHTA and FQGTGA. The CDR3 runs 14 residues.

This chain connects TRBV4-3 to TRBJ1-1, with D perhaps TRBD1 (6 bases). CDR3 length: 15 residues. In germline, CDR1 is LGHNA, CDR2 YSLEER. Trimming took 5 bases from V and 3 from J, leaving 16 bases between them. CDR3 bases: TGCGCCAGCAGCATGAGAAGGGACATGGACACTGAAGCTTTCTTT. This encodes CASSMRRDMDTEAFF.

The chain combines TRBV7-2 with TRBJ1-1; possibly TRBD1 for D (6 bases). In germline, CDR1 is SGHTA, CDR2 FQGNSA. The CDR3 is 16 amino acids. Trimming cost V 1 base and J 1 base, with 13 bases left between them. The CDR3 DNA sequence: TGTGCCAGCAGCTTAGTAGGGGGAGCCACGAACACTGAAGCTTTCTTT. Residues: CASSLVGGATNTEAFF.

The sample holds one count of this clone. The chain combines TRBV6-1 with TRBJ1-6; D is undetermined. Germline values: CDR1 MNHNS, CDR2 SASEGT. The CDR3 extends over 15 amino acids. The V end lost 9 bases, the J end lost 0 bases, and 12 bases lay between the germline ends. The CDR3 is CASRTQSSYNSPLHF. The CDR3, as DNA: TGTGCCAGTAGGACGCAGAGCTCCTATAATTCACCCCTCCACTTT.

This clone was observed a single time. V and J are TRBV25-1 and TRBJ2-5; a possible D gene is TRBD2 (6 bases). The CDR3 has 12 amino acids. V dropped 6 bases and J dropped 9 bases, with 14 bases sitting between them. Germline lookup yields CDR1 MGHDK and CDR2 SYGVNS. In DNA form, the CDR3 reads TGTGCCAGCAGGGTGGACTACGGGGCCCAGTACTTC. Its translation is CASRVDYGAQYF.

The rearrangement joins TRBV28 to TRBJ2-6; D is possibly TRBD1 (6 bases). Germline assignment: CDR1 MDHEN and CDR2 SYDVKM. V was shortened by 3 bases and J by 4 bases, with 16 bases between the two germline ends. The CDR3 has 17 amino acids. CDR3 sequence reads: CASSLGTGSAGANVLTF. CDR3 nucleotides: TGTGCCAGCAGTTTGGGAACAGGGTCGGCCGGGGCCAACGTCCTGACTTTC.

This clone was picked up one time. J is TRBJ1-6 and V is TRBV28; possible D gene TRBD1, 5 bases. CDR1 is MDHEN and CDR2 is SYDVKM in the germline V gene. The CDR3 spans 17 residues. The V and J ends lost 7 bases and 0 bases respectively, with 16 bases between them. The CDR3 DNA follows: TGTGCCAGCAAGGGACGCCGCCAGAGCTCCTATAATTCACCCCTCCACTTT. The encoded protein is CASKGRRQSSYNSPLHF.

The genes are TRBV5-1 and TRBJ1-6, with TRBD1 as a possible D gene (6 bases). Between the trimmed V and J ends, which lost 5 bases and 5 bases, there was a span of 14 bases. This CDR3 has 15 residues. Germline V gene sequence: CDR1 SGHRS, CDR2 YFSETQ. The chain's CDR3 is CASRGPGANNSPLHF. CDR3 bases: TGCGCCAGCAGAGGACCGGGGGCGAATAATTCACCCCTCCACTTT.

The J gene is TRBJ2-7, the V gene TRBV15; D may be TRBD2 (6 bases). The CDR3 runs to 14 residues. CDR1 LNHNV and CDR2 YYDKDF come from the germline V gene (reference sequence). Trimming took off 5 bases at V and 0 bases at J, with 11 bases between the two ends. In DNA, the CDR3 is TGTGCCACCAGCCTTTCTAGCGACTCCTACGAGCAGTACTTC. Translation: CATSLSSDSYEQYF.

The CDR3 is CASSYSGSRGGKGYTF. CDR3 nucleotides: TGTGCCAGCAGTTACTCAGGTTCCAGAGGGGGCAAAGGCTACACCTTC. V gene TRBV6-5 combines with J gene TRBJ1-2; 7 positions agree with TRBD1. Germline-derived CDR1 and CDR2 are MNHEY and SVGAGI. Trimming took 0 bases from V and 8 from J; bases not matched to a gene: 12. The CDR3 covers 16 residues.

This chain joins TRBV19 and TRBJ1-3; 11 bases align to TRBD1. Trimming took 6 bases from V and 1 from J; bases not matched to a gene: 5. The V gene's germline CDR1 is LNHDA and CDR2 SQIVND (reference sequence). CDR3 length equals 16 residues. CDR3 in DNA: TGTGCCAGTAGCCGGACAGGGGGCCTATCTGGAAACACCATATATTTT. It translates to CASSRTGGLSGNTIYF.

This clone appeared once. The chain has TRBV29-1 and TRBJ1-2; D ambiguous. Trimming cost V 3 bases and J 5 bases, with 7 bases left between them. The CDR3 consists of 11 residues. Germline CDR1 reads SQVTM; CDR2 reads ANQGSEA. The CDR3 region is CSVEGSYGYTF. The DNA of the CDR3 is TGCAGCGTTGAGGGAAGTTATGGCTACACCTTC.